One sample yielded the 29 T cell receptor beta chains listed below, sequenced in a study of blood T cell repertoires in COVID-19. The method was immunoSEQ multiplex PCR; TCRdb's version includes in-frame clones alone and lacks a portion of them. Of under 150,000 clones listed, around 88% are singletons. The sequenced sample consisted of peripheral blood. The receptors come from a woman aged 45-65 years who had recovered from COVID-19.

The rearrangement joins TRBV6-2 or TRBV6-3 to TRBJ2-3; 8 bases match TRBD2. The V gene end was trimmed by 7 bases and the J gene end by 0 bases; junction bases not matched to a gene: 3. Germline CDR1 is MNHEY and CDR2 is SVGEGT. The CDR3 length is 14 residues. In nucleotides, the CDR3 is TGTGCCAGCATCCCTAGCGGGAGCACAGATACGCAGTATTTT. This gives the protein CASIPSGSTDTQYF.

The chain carries TRBV2 and TRBJ1-3; the D gene is possibly TRBD1 (5 bases). The CDR3 totals 14 residues. Trimming shortened V by 8 bases and J by 0 bases, and 11 bases separated the two germline ends. The germline gives CDR1 SNHLY, CDR2 FYNNEI. CDR3 in DNA: TGTGCCAGCGGGACTCAGTTCTCTGGAAACACCATATATTTT. Its protein is CASGTQFSGNTIYF.

This chain links TRBV5-6 with TRBJ2-7; 11 bases are shared with TRBD1. CDR3 size: 14 residues. CDR1 SGHDT and CDR2 YYEEEE come from the germline V gene. V was pared by 4 bases and J by 4 bases, with 4 bases of the junction left unmatched. As DNA, the CDR3 is TGTGCCAGCAGCCCCGGACAGGGGGCGTACGAGCAGTACTTC. It yields the protein CASSPGQGAYEQYF.

The CDR3 DNA reads TGTGCCAGCAGACGGACTAGCGGGAGGACCGCCTACAATGAGCAGTTCTTC. It translates to CASRRTSGRTAYNEQFF. V gene TRBV3-1 (or the pseudogene TRBV3-2) combines with J gene TRBJ2-1, with 14 bases matching TRBD2. This CDR3 comprises 17 residues. Germline V gene sequence: CDR1 LGHDT, CDR2 YNNKEL (reference sequence). V shed 6 bases and J 2 bases; nucleotides not matched to a gene: 6.

The chain carries TRBV29-1 and TRBJ1-3; a weak D match, TRBD1 (5 bases). In germline, CDR1 is SQVTM, CDR2 ANQGSEA. The CDR3 runs 13 residues. The CDR3 spells CSASTASGNTIYF. DNA for the CDR3: TGCAGTGCCTCGACAGCCTCTGGAAACACCATATATTTT.

The CDR3 loop is CASSLTGTGNYGYTF. The CDR3 DNA reads TGCGCCAGCAGCTTAACCGGGACAGGGAACTATGGCTACACCTTC. The genes are TRBV5-1 and TRBJ1-2, with 9 nucleotides matching TRBD1. V was clipped by 2 bases and J by 2 bases; unmatched bases: 4. Germline V CDR1 and CDR2: SGHRS, YFSETQ. The CDR3 consists of 15 residues.

The chain carries TRBV3-1 (or the pseudogene TRBV3-2) and TRBJ2-7; D is uncertain. This CDR3 region has 13 residues. Trimming cost V 1 base and J 1 base, with 5 bases left between them. Germline CDR1 LGHDT, CDR2 YNNKEL (reference sequence). CDR3 in DNA: TGTGCCAGCAGCCAAGTGAGGTCCTACGAGCAGTACTTC. Protein product: CASSQVRSYEQYF.

The CDR3: CASSRAGEPEAFF. The CDR3 DNA follows: TGTGCCAGCAGCCGTGCGGGTGAGCCTGAAGCTTTCTTT. V and J are TRBV11-2 and TRBJ1-1; D gene ambiguous. V lost 5 bases and J 6 bases, leaving 13 bases between the germline ends. The germline gives CDR1 SGHAT, CDR2 FQNNGV. This CDR3 has 13 residues.

The CDR3 DNA follows: TGTGCCTGGAGTGAACAGGGAAATCAGCCCCAGCATTTT. This sequence encodes CAWSEQGNQPQHF. This rearrangement joins TRBV30 to TRBJ1-5, with D tentatively TRBD1 (6 bases). V was cut by 1 base and J by 4 bases, with 8 bases left in between. The CDR3 is made up of 13 amino acids. From germline, CDR1 is GTSNPN and CDR2 SVGIG (reference sequence).

This chain uses TRBV10-3 with TRBJ1-5; no firm D call. Looked up from germline, CDR1 is ENHRY and CDR2 is SYGVKD. The CDR3 is 12 amino acids. The V end was cut by 2 bases, the J end by 7 bases, with 6 bases between. DNA of the CDR3: TGTGCCATCAGTGAGGCGAGACAGCCCCAGCATTTT. It encodes CAISEARQPQHF.

The gene calls are TRBV7-2 and TRBJ1-5, with a tentative D call TRBD1 (5 bases). The CDR3 covers 14 residues. Trimming took 2 bases from V and 6 from J, leaving 11 bases between them. From germline, CDR1 is SGHTA and CDR2 FQGNSA. CDR3 sequence (DNA): TGTGCCAGCAGCTTATCGCCGGGGGTTCAGCCCCAGCATTTT. Translating gives CASSLSPGVQPQHF.

The chain couples TRBV9 to TRBJ2-7, with D perhaps matching TRBD2 (5 bases). Germline CDR1 reads SGDLS; CDR2 reads YYNGEE. V lost 2 bases and J 5 bases, leaving 20 bases between the germline ends. This CDR3 contains 16 residues. The CDR3 here is CASSVLPFGERNEQYF. CDR3 sequence (DNA): TGTGCCAGCAGCGTCCTCCCGTTCGGGGAGAGAAACGAGCAGTACTTC. Supplemented by reference TRBV9 and TRBJ2-7, the full variable domain reads DSGVTQTPKHLITATGQRVTLRCSPRSGDLSVYWYQQSLDQGLQFLIQYYNGEERAKGNILERFSAQQFPDLHSELNLSSLELGDSALYFCASSVLPFGERNEQYFGPGTRLTVT.

The rearrangement uses TRBV18 and TRBJ2-5; 7 bases are a match to TRBD2. The V gene's germline CDR1 is KGHSH and CDR2 LQKENI. The CDR3 length is 14 residues. Trimming removed 1 base from V and 5 bases from J; junction bases left unmatched: 4. The CDR3 protein is CASSPQMGGETQYF. The CDR3 DNA follows: TGTGCCAGCTCACCACAAATGGGAGGGGAGACCCAGTACTTC.

This chain links TRBV27 with TRBJ2-1, with a possible D match to TRBD1 (6 bases). Looked up from germline, CDR1 is MNHEY and CDR2 is SMNVEV (reference sequence). Trimming removed 3 bases at V and 10 bases at J, with 13 bases between. This CDR3 has 13 amino acids. CDR3 in amino acids: CASSFQSGTEQFF. CDR3 in DNA: TGTGCCAGCAGTTTCCAGTCCGGGACAGAGCAGTTCTTC.

The chain carries TRBV9 and TRBJ2-2; D is possibly TRBD2 (6 bases). The length of the CDR3 is 16 residues. Trimming pared 0 bases from V and 7 bases from J, leaving 16 bases between. Germline CDR1 reads SGDLS; CDR2 reads YYNGEE. This chain's CDR3 is CASSVAGGGGIGELFF. CDR3 nucleotides: TGTGCCAGCAGCGTAGCTGGGGGAGGAGGCATCGGGGAGCTGTTTTTT.

This chain connects TRBV30 to TRBJ1-4, with 7 bases lining up with TRBD1. This CDR3 has 15 residues. Germline V gene data show CDR1 as GTSNPN and CDR2 as SVGIG (reference sequence). Trimming took 5 bases from V and 8 from J; bases not matched to a gene: 14. CDR3 loop: CAWARTGTAVEKLFF. As DNA, the CDR3 is TGTGCCTGGGCTCGAACCGGGACAGCGGTGGAAAAACTGTTTTTT. The entire variable domain, with the rest obtained from reference TRBV30 and TRBJ1-4, is as follows: SQTIHQWPATLVQPVGSPLSLECTVEGTSNPNLYWYRQAAGRGLQLLFYSVGIGQISSEVPQNLSASRPQDRQFILSSKKLLLSDSGFYLCAWARTGTAVEKLFFGSGTQLSVL.

This clone occurred many times. The V and J genes are TRBV6-5 and TRBJ1-2; the D is unclear. CDR3 length: 10 residues. V was shortened by 10 bases and J by 5 bases, with 8 bases between the two germline ends. The germline V gene encodes CDR1 MNHEY and CDR2 SVGAGI. The CDR3 DNA is TGTGCCACCTACTCTTATGGCTACACCTTC. It translates to CATYSYGYTF.

This clone came up a few times. The chain couples TRBV5-4 to TRBJ1-5; 7 bases map to TRBD1. The trim removed 7 bases at V and 5 bases at J, leaving 3 bases unmatched. Germline V gives CDR1 SGHNT, CDR2 YYREEE (reference sequence). The CDR3 is 12 residues long. Written as DNA, the CDR3 is TGTGCCAGCTCCCAGGGGGATCAGCCCCAGCATTTT. Protein product: CASSQGDQPQHF.

This sequence joins TRBV24-1 and TRBJ1-5; 7 bases fit TRBD1. The V gene's germline CDR1 is KGHDR and CDR2 SFDVKD. The CDR3 covers 18 residues. V was clipped by 5 bases and J by 4 bases; unmatched bases: 16. CDR3 in DNA: TGTGCCACCAGTGCCGGGACAGTGGGCCCCCCCGGGAATCAGCCCCAGCATTTT. As protein: CATSAGTVGPPGNQPQHF.

V is TRBV15 and J is TRBJ2-5; 11 positions match TRBD2. Germline-derived CDR1 and CDR2 are LNHNV and YYDKDF (reference sequence). Trimming cost V 2 bases and J 4 bases; bases outside gene matches: 6. This CDR3 is 16 amino acids long. CDR3 loop: CATSRLAGGWGETQYF. The CDR3 bases are TGTGCCACCAGCAGACTAGCGGGGGGTTGGGGAGAGACCCAGTACTTC. The complete variable domain, with remaining parts taken from reference TRBV15 and TRBJ2-5, reads DAMVIQNPRYQVTQFGKPVTLSCSQTLNHNVMYWYQQKSSQAPKLLFHYYDKDFNNEADTPDNFQSRRPNTSFCFLDIRSPGLGDTAMYLCATSRLAGGWGETQYFGPGTRLLVL.

The chain combines TRBV5-1 with TRBJ2-3, with TRBD2 matching 12 bases. Germline loops: CDR1 SGHRS, CDR2 YFSETQ. V lost 4 bases and J lost 0; bases outside the gene matches: 12. The CDR3 length is 19 residues. The DNA of the CDR3 is TGCGCCAGCAGCCACTCAGGCCTAGCGGGAGGGCTAAGCACAGATACGCAGTATTTT. Translated, it gives CASSHSGLAGGLSTDTQYF. Full variable domain (outside the CDR3, taken from reference TRBV5-1 and TRBJ2-3): KAGVTQTPRYLIKTRGQQVTLSCSPISGHRSVSWYQQTPGQGLQFLFEYFSETQRNKGNFPGRFSGRQFSNSRSEMNVSTLELGDSALYLCASSHSGLAGGLSTDTQYFGPGTRLTVL.

This clone was seen only once. This chain joins TRBV19 and TRBJ2-2, with 7 bases matching TRBD1. The trim removed 5 bases at V and 7 bases at J, leaving 7 bases unmatched. CDR3 size: 14 residues. Germline CDR1 LNHDA, CDR2 SQIVND (reference sequence). Here the CDR3 reads CASSDVGGHGELFF. The CDR3 nucleotides are TGTGCCAGTAGTGATGTAGGGGGCCACGGGGAGCTGTTTTTT.

The CDR3 nucleotides are TGTGCCAGCAGTTACCCGCAGGGGGCTTGGTATGGTTCTTATCAGCCCCAGCATTTT. As protein: CASSYPQGAWYGSYQPQHF. The chain couples TRBV6-2 or TRBV6-3 to TRBJ1-5, with 8 bases aligning to TRBD1. V was pared by 2 bases and J by 5 bases, with 17 bases of the junction left unmatched. The length of the CDR3 is 19 residues. Per germline, CDR1 MNHEY and CDR2 SVGEGT.

The chain is built from TRBV30 and TRBJ2-5, with a tentative D call TRBD1 (6 bases). V was cut by 2 bases and J by 5 bases, with 15 bases left in between. The CDR3 has 14 amino acids. Germline V gene sequence: CDR1 GTSNPN, CDR2 SVGIG (reference sequence). DNA for the CDR3: TGTGCCTGGAGTTACAGGGCTCCTCGGGAGACCCAGTACTTC. The encoded protein is CAWSYRAPRETQYF.

The chain combines TRBV4-1 with TRBJ2-1, with D uncertain. The germline V gene encodes CDR1 MGHRA and CDR2 YSYEKL. The CDR3 consists of 13 residues. V lost 4 bases to trimming and J lost 7 bases, with 11 bases between them. In nucleotides, the CDR3 is TGCGCCAGCAGCCGAGCTCTCCGAAATGAGCAGTTCTTC. Its translation: CASSRALRNEQFF.

The V gene is TRBV5-1, the J gene TRBJ2-1; 7 nucleotides agree with TRBD1. Germline V gives CDR1 SGHRS, CDR2 YFSETQ. There are 14 residues in the CDR3. Trimming took 1 base from V and 5 from J; bases not matched to a gene: 3. The DNA of the CDR3 is TGCGCCAGCAGCTTGAGGGGGCCGGACAATGAGCAGTTCTTC. Translated, it gives CASSLRGPDNEQFF.

The J gene is TRBJ2-7, the V gene TRBV19; TRBD2 aligns across 11 bases. V shed 8 bases, J shed 3 bases, and the junction held 12 bases outside the gene matches. Germline lookup yields CDR1 LNHDA and CDR2 SQIVND (reference sequence). CDR3 size: 16 residues. The CDR3 sequence: CASRGLAAGEIYEQYF. The CDR3, as DNA: TGTGCCAGTCGGGGACTAGCGGCGGGGGAGATCTACGAGCAGTACTTC.

The chain carries TRBV5-4 and TRBJ1-1; D not resolved. Germline-derived CDR1 and CDR2 are SGHNT and YYREEE (reference sequence). The CDR3 contains 13 residues. Between the trimmed V and J ends, which lost 2 bases and 1 base, there was a span of 6 bases. The CDR3 loop reads CASSFTANTEAFF. The CDR3 DNA is TGTGCCAGCAGCTTTACAGCGAACACTGAAGCTTTCTTT.

This clone was observed a handful of times. The chain carries TRBV3-1 (or the pseudogene TRBV3-2) and TRBJ1-5; 7 bases line up with TRBD1. Germline V lookup: CDR1 LGHDT, CDR2 YNNKEL (reference sequence). The CDR3 loop spans 15 amino acids. V dropped 5 bases and J dropped 2; count of bases not matched to a gene: 6. The CDR3 sequence is CASSDRASGNQPQHF. The CDR3 DNA sequence: TGTGCCAGCAGCGACAGGGCCTCGGGCAATCAGCCCCAGCATTTT.